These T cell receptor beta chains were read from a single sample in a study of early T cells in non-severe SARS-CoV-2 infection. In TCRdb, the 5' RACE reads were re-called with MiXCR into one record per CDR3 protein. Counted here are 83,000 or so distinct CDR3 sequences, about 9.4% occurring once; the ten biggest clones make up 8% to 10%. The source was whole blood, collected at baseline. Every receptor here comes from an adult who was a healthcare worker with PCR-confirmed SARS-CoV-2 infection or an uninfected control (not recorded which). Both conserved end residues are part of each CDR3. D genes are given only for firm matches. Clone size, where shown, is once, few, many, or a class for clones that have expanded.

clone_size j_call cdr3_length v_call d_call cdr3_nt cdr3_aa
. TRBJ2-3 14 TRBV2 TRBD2 TGTGCCAGCCTGGGACTAGCGGGAGCAGATACGCAGTATTTT CASLGLAGADTQYF
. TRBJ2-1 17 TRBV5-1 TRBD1 TGCGCCAGCAGCCACAACACCGGGACAGGGGTTACCAATGAGCAGTTCTTC CASSHNTGTGVTNEQFF
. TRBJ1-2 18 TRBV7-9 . TGTGCCAGCAGCTTTTTTGTGACAGATAGTCCTTCAAACTATGGCTACACCTTC CASSFFVTDSPSNYGYTF
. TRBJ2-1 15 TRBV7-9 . TGTGCCAGCAGCTTAGGGACTACTTCGGAGAGGGGGGCGTTCTTC CASSLGTTSERGAFF
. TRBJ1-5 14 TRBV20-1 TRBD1 TGCAGTGCTACGGACAGGTGGAGCAATCAGCCCCAGCATTTT CSATDRWSNQPQHF
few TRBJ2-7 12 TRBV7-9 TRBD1 TGTGCCAGCGCCGGGACAGCTTACGAGCAGTACTTC CASAGTAYEQYF
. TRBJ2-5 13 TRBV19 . TGTGCCAGTAGTATGGACAGCCAAGAGACCCAGTACTTC CASSMDSQETQYF
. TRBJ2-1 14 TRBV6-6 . TGTGCCAGCAGTTACCGGGACCTACACAATGAGCAGTTCTTC CASSYRDLHNEQFF
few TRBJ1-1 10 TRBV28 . TGTGCCAGCAGTTCTAGGGGGGCTTTCTTT CASSSRGAFF
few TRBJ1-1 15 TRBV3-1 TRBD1 TGTGCCAGCAGCCAAGGGGCAGGGGGGGACACTGAAGCTTTCTTT CASSQGAGGDTEAFF
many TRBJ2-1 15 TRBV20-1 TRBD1 TGCAGTGCTAAAATACCGGGACAGGGCTACAATGAGCAGTTCTTC CSAKIPGQGYNEQFF
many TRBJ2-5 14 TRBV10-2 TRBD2 TGCGCCAGCAGTGGGACTAGCGCCCAAGAGACCCAGTACTTC CASSGTSAQETQYF
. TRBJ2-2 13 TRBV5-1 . TGCGCCAGCAGCGTGACAAACACCGGGGAGCTGTTTTTT CASSVTNTGELFF
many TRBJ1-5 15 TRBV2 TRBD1 TGTGCCAGCAGCGGGGACAGTGCGGGCAATCAGCCCCAGCATTTT CASSGDSAGNQPQHF
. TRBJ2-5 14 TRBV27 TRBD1 TGTGCCAGCAGTGCAGGGGGCGCGGGAGAGACCCAGTACTTC CASSAGGAGETQYF
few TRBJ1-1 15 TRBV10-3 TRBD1 TGTGCCATCACTAGGACAGGGGACATGAACACTGAAGCTTTCTTT CAITRTGDMNTEAFF
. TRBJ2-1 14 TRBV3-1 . TGTGCCAGCAGCCCGGCTAGAGCAAGCAATGAGCAGTTCTTC CASSPARASNEQFF
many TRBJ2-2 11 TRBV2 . TGTGCCAGCAGAATACTTGGGGAGCTGTTTTTT CASRILGELFF
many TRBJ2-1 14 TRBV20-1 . TGCAGTGCTCCTCCTTGGAGCGGTAACAATGAGCAGTTCTTC CSAPPWSGNNEQFF
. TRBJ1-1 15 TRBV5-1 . TGCGCCAGCAGCTTGGTAAGGGGGGCCGGCACTGAAGCTTTCTTT CASSLVRGAGTEAFF
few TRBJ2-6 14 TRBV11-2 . TGTGCCAGCAGCCCGCAGTCTGGGGCCAACGTCCTGACTTTC CASSPQSGANVLTF
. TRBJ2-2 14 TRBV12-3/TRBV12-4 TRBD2 TGTGCCACTCGCGGCGGGAGTTTCACCGGGGAGCTGTTTTTT CATRGGSFTGELFF
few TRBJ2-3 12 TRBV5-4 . TGTGCCAGCAGCTTGGACAGAGATACGCAGTATTTT CASSLDRDTQYF
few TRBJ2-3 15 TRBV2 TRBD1 TGTGCCAGCCGCCACAGGGGGAGACACACAGATACGCAGTATTTT CASRHRGRHTDTQYF
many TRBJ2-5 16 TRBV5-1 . TGCGCCAGCAGCTTATGGGGTCGGGGTACCCAAGAGACCCAGTACTTC CASSLWGRGTQETQYF
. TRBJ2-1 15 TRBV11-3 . TGTGCCAGCAGCTCCGGGGCGGGCGCCTACAATGAGCAGTTCTTC CASSSGAGAYNEQFF
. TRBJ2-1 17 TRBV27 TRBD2 TGTGCCAGCAGTCCCACCGGGGGGACTAGCGCCTACAATGAGCAGTTCTTC CASSPTGGTSAYNEQFF
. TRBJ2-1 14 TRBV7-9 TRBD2 TGTGCCAGCCAAAGCGGGGGGGCCTACAATGAGCAGTTCTTC CASQSGGAYNEQFF
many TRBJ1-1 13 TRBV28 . TGTGCCAGCAGTTTCTGGGGGGACACTGAAGCTTTCTTT CASSFWGDTEAFF
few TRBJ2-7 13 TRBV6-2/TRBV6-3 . TGTGCCAGCAAATCCGACAGCTCCTACGAGCAGTACTTC CASKSDSSYEQYF
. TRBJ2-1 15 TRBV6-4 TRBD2 TGTGCCAGCAGTGACTCGGCTAGCGGGCCGAATGAGCAGTTCTTC CASSDSASGPNEQFF